This T cell receptor beta chain derives from a study of blood T cell repertoires in COVID-19. This CDR3 is built from 15 residues. Germline-derived CDR1 and CDR2 are SGHRS and YFSETQ. The V gene end was trimmed by 4 bases and the J gene end by 7 bases; junction bases not matched to a gene: 6. TCRdb's copy holds only in-frame clones and misses some; the assay was immunoSEQ multiplex PCR. The table includes some 150,000 clones, approximately 80% detected once. The specimen sequenced was peripheral blood. This TCR came from a man aged 55 to 70 with active or convalescent COVID-19. The chain is built from TRBV5-1 and TRBJ2-2; TRBD1 agrees at 11 bases. CDR3 in amino acids: CASSAGTGGIGELFF. CDR3 bases: TGCGCCAGCAGCGCCGGGACAGGGGGAATCGGGGAGCTGTTTTTT.